This is a list of T cell receptor beta chains from one sample in a study of somatic mutations in cytotoxic T cells in rheumatoid arthritis. The table came from immunoSEQ multiplex PCR; TCRdb's copy has only in-frame clones and leaves some out. This table has 8,000 or so clones, about 70% appearing once. What was sequenced was CD8+ T cells sorted from blood. The receptors here all came from an adult with rheumatoid arthritis. Each CDR3 is given with its conserved first and last residue. Each record gives: clone size, J gene, V gene, D gene, CDR3 DNA, CDR3 protein. The D gene is left open where the match is weak. Size is omitted from some rows. Given values are once, few, many or a class for expanded clones.

clone_size: few
j_call: TRBJ1-2
v_call: TRBV2
d_call: TRBD1
cdr3_nt: TGTGCCAGCAGCTCCGGGACAGAGTATGGCTACACCTTC
cdr3_aa: CASSSGTEYGYTF

clone_size: NA
j_call: TRBJ2-7
v_call: TRBV6-1
d_call: NA
cdr3_nt: TGTGCCAGCAGTGAAGATGCAGAGTCCTACGAGCAGTACTTC
cdr3_aa: CASSEDAESYEQYF

clone_size: NA
j_call: TRBJ2-1
v_call: TRBV6-5
d_call: TRBD2
cdr3_nt: TGTGCCAGCAACCCCCGCGGGGGGCTGGGGCAGTTCTTC
cdr3_aa: CASNPRGGLGQFF

clone_size: NA
j_call: TRBJ2-7
v_call: TRBV4-1
d_call: NA
cdr3_nt: TGCGCCAGCAGCCAATTAGGGGGTTCCTACGAGCAGTACTTC
cdr3_aa: CASSQLGGSYEQYF

clone_size: few
j_call: TRBJ2-1
v_call: TRBV5-1
d_call: NA
cdr3_nt: TGCGCCAGCAGCTTGGTAGGTGGGCATGAGCAGTTCTTC
cdr3_aa: CASSLVGGHEQFF

clone_size: NA
j_call: TRBJ2-2
v_call: TRBV27
d_call: NA
cdr3_nt: TGTGCCAGCAGTTCGGGGACATTGGCCGGGGAGCTGTTTTTT
cdr3_aa: CASSSGTLAGELFF

clone_size: NA
j_call: TRBJ2-7
v_call: TRBV28
d_call: TRBD2
cdr3_nt: TGTGCCAGCAGTTCCCTAGCGGGAGCTGAGGACGAGCAGTACTTC
cdr3_aa: CASSSLAGAEDEQYF

clone_size: NA
j_call: TRBJ2-1
v_call: TRBV27
d_call: TRBD1
cdr3_nt: TGTGCCAGCAGTTTATCAGGGACAGGCTACAATGAGCAGTTCTTC
cdr3_aa: CASSLSGTGYNEQFF

clone_size: NA
j_call: TRBJ2-1
v_call: TRBV5-4
d_call: NA
cdr3_nt: TGTGCCAGCAGCCCGCTTGGGGATGTGAGGGGGAACGGCAATGAGCAGTTCTTC
cdr3_aa: CASSPLGDVRGNGNEQFF

clone_size: few
j_call: TRBJ1-4
v_call: TRBV6-9
d_call: NA
cdr3_nt: TGTGCCAGCAGTCTATCCCCTAAGGAAAAACTGTTTTTT
cdr3_aa: CASSLSPKEKLFF

clone_size: few
j_call: TRBJ1-2
v_call: TRBV30
d_call: NA
cdr3_nt: TGTGCCTGGAGGGATTCCTCCGCAGGGCTGACTTATGGCTACACCTTC
cdr3_aa: CAWRDSSAGLTYGYTF

clone_size: NA
j_call: TRBJ2-1
v_call: TRBV27
d_call: TRBD2
cdr3_nt: TGTGCCAGCAACATAGCGGGAGGCTACAATGAGCAGTTCTTC
cdr3_aa: CASNIAGGYNEQFF

clone_size: NA
j_call: TRBJ1-2
v_call: TRBV6-5
d_call: NA
cdr3_nt: TGTGCCAGCAGTTACTCAGTTTTACAGGTCGTAGGCTACACCTTC
cdr3_aa: CASSYSVLQVVGYTF

clone_size: NA
j_call: TRBJ1-3
v_call: TRBV4-1
d_call: NA
cdr3_nt: TGCGCCAGCAGCGGCCCGAAGGGGGGCGGCTCTGGAAACACCATATATTTT
cdr3_aa: CASSGPKGGGSGNTIYF

clone_size: few
j_call: TRBJ1-1
v_call: TRBV11-2
d_call: NA
cdr3_nt: TGTGCCAGCAGCCCACATAACACTGAAGCTTTCTTT
cdr3_aa: CASSPHNTEAFF

clone_size: NA
j_call: TRBJ2-7
v_call: TRBV27
d_call: NA
cdr3_nt: TGTGCCAGCAGTCCCTCGAATGGGGACACGACCTACGAGCAGTACTTC
cdr3_aa: CASSPSNGDTTYEQYF